Shown below are 23 T cell receptor beta chains from a single sample sequenced in a study of OX40 agonist ivuxolimab in advanced cancers. Generated by immunoSEQ multiplex PCR, the TCRdb table keeps only in-frame clones and is missing some. This sample yields about 140,000 clones, of which 90% are seen a single time; less than 1.1% belongs to the top ten. This specimen consisted of CD4+ or CD8+ T cells sorted from blood, obtained in a trial of the OX40 agonist ivuxolimab. These receptors were collected from an adult with an advanced solid tumor such as melanoma, head and neck, liver or kidney cancer.

The count of this clone is one. The rearrangement uses TRBV5-1 and TRBJ2-5; the match to TRBD1 covers 11 bases. The germline V gene has CDR1 SGHRS and CDR2 YFSETQ. The V segment lost 4 bases and the J segment 2 bases; nucleotides outside the gene matches: 7. This CDR3 has 16 residues. As DNA, the CDR3 is TGCGCCAGCAGCCGCAACGGACAGGGGGCACAAGAGACCCAGTACTTC. The encoded protein is CASSRNGQGAQETQYF.

The CDR3 DNA is TGCGCCAGCAGCCAAGTTCATCGGACAGCGAACACTGAAGCTTTCTTT. Its protein is CASSQVHRTANTEAFF. V usage is TRBV4-1 and J usage is TRBJ1-1, with a possible D match to TRBD1 (6 bases). This CDR3 is built from 16 residues. The V and J ends lost 1 base and 1 base respectively, with 13 bases between them. Germline CDR1 reads MGHRA; CDR2 reads YSYEKL.

This clone was counted a few times. V is TRBV25-1 and J is TRBJ1-1, with D perhaps matching TRBD1 (6 bases). The CDR3 has 16 amino acids. The germline V gene has CDR1 MGHDK and CDR2 SYGVNS. The V and J ends lost 4 bases and 4 bases respectively, with 19 bases between them. The CDR3 DNA reads TGTGCCAGCAGTGGTGGTAGGGGCCGGACAGTCACTGAAGCTTTCTTT. Translation gives CASSGGRGRTVTEAFF.

The J gene is TRBJ2-7, the V gene TRBV6-5, with 11 nucleotides matching TRBD2. The CDR3 is made up of 16 amino acids. Germline V gene sequence: CDR1 MNHEY, CDR2 SVGAGI. J lost 3 bases, V lost 4 bases, and 8 bases had no gene match. CDR3 amino acids: CASSWELAGGNYEQYF. In DNA form, the CDR3 reads TGTGCCAGCAGTTGGGAGCTAGCGGGAGGCAACTACGAGCAGTACTTC.

This chain connects TRBV2 to TRBJ2-7; TRBD1 agrees at 7 bases. The CDR3 has 15 amino acids. The germline gives CDR1 SNHLY, CDR2 FYNNEI. The V gene end was trimmed by 8 bases and the J gene end by 4 bases; junction bases not matched to a gene: 14. The CDR3 DNA follows: TGTGCCAGCTATTTTGGGGACAGTAAAACTTACGAGCAGTACTTC. It specifies CASYFGDSKTYEQYF.

The chain employs TRBV7-3 and TRBJ2-1; D is perhaps TRBD2 (6 bases). The CDR3 is made up of 16 amino acids. CDR1 is SGHTA and CDR2 is FQGTGA in the germline V gene. V lost 1 base and J lost 4, with 14 bases in between. In DNA form, the CDR3 reads TGTGCCAGCAGCTTAAGGAGGGCTTCGGGGTACAATGAGCAGTTCTTC. Translation gives CASSLRRASGYNEQFF.

This chain uses TRBV10-3 with TRBJ2-7; TRBD2 agrees at 13 bases. V lost 4 bases to trimming and J lost 1 base; unmatched junction nucleotides: 7. Germline CDR1 ENHRY, CDR2 SYGVKD. CDR3 length: 17 residues. Written as DNA, the CDR3 is TGTGCCATCAGTGGAGGGACTAGCGGGACCCCTTCCTACGAGCAGTACTTC. It translates to CAISGGTSGTPSYEQYF.

This chain links TRBV5-8 with TRBJ1-2; possible D gene TRBD1, 5 bases. Trimming left V 0 bases short and J 3 bases short, with 9 bases between. CDR3 length equals 14 residues. Germline V gene data show CDR1 as SGHTS and CDR2 as YDEGEE. CDR3 loop: CASSLEGRDYGYTF. The CDR3 bases are TGTGCCAGCAGCTTGGAGGGACGGGACTATGGCTACACCTTC.

Only one count was recorded for this clone. The chain uses TRBV7-8 and TRBJ1-2; 11 bases align to TRBD1. The CDR3 contains 16 residues. With 1 base clipped from V and 8 bases from J, the junction kept 9 bases outside the gene matches. Germline V gene sequence: CDR1 SGHVS, CDR2 FQNEAQ. The CDR3 DNA follows: TGTGCCAGCAGCTTAGTCGCCGGGACAGGGGGGGCGGGCTACACCTTC. Translated, it gives CASSLVAGTGGAGYTF.

V gene TRBV7-9 combines with J gene TRBJ2-1; D is possibly TRBD2 (6 bases). Germline lookup yields CDR1 SEHNR and CDR2 FQNEAQ (reference sequence). The V gene lost 5 bases and the J gene lost 2 bases, with 16 bases spanning the gap. The CDR3 is made up of 16 amino acids. For the CDR3, the DNA is TGTGCCAGCAGCCCAGACACGGGAGTAGCCTACAATGAGCAGTTCTTC. The encoded protein is CASSPDTGVAYNEQFF.

For the CDR3, the DNA is TGTGCCAGCAGCGTAGGGCTAGGAGAGGCCGGGGAGCTGTTTTTT. Protein: CASSVGLGEAGELFF. The chain has TRBV9 and TRBJ2-2; D gene uncertain. This CDR3 is built from 15 residues. From germline, CDR1 is SGDLS and CDR2 YYNGEE. V was clipped by 0 bases and J by 6 bases, with 12 bases between them.

V gene TRBV10-1 combines with J gene TRBJ1-4, with TRBD1 as a possible D gene (5 bases). Trimming cost V 2 bases and J 3 bases, with 7 bases left between them. CDR3 length equals 14 residues. Germline CDR1 is WNHNN and CDR2 is SYGVQD (reference sequence). CDR3 residues: CASSEATANEKLFF. DNA for the CDR3: TGCGCCAGCAGTGAGGCGACAGCTAATGAAAAACTGTTTTTT.

This clone was seen a single time. The chain combines TRBV9 with TRBJ2-2, with a possible D match to TRBD1 (5 bases). CDR1 is SGDLS, CDR2 YYNGEE, per germline. Trimming pared 2 bases from V and 1 base from J, leaving 9 bases between. The CDR3 covers 15 residues. For the CDR3, the DNA is TGTGCCAGCAGCGTCTCAGACAGGAACACCGGGGAGCTGTTTTTT. The encoded protein is CASSVSDRNTGELFF.

This chain connects TRBV5-4 to TRBJ2-7; D not certain. V shed 2 bases and J shed 0 bases, with 3 bases lying between them. CDR1 SGHNT and CDR2 YYREEE come from the germline V gene (reference sequence). CDR3 length: 12 residues. Here the CDR3 reads CASSFSSYEQYF. The CDR3 DNA reads as TGTGCCAGCAGCTTTAGCTCCTACGAGCAGTACTTC.

There are a few counts of this clone. The V and J genes are TRBV11-2 and TRBJ1-5; a possible D gene is TRBD1 (6 bases). V was clipped by 0 bases and J by 6 bases, with 9 bases between them. The CDR3 covers 14 residues. Germline V gives CDR1 SGHAT, CDR2 FQNNGV. Written as DNA, the CDR3 is TGTGCCAGCAGCTTAGATGGAGGGGGTCAGCCCCAGCATTTT. As protein: CASSLDGGGQPQHF.

The chain recombines TRBV11-3 with TRBJ2-3, with D unresolved. CDR1 and CDR2 (germline): SGHNT, YENEEA. Trimming removed 1 base from V and 8 bases from J, with 4 bases in between. The CDR3 is 11 amino acids. The CDR3 DNA is TGTGCCAGCAGCTTAGGTGGTACGCAGTATTTT. Its translation: CASSLGGTQYF. Looking up the rest from reference TRBV11-3 and TRBJ2-3 gives the full variable domain: EAGVVQSPRYKIIEKKQPVAFWCNPISGHNTLYWYLQNLGQGPELLIRYENEEAVDDSQLPKDRFSAERLKGVDSTLKIQPAELGDSAVYLCASSLGGTQYFGPGTRLTVL.

This chain joins TRBV28 and TRBJ1-2, with 8 bases identical to TRBD1. J was trimmed by 4 bases and V by 11 bases; bases with no gene match: 3. The CDR3 has 11 residues. Germline-derived CDR1 and CDR2 are MDHEN and SYDVKM. The DNA for the CDR3 is TGTGCCCTCGGACAGGGCTATGGCTACACCTTC. The encoded protein is CALGQGYGYTF.

This clone has only a few counts. This rearrangement joins TRBV6-5 to TRBJ2-1; D possibly corresponds to TRBD1 (6 bases). Germline CDR1 MNHEY, CDR2 SVGAGI. This CDR3 has 15 residues. Between the trimmed V and J ends, which lost 6 bases and 0 bases, there was a span of 12 bases. The CDR3 loop reads CASRQGRISYNEQFF. The CDR3 DNA follows: TGTGCCAGCAGACAGGGACGGATCTCCTACAATGAGCAGTTCTTC.

The CDR3 reads CASSSPWTGVSYEQYF. DNA of the CDR3: TGTGCCAGCAGTTCTCCCTGGACAGGGGTCTCCTACGAGCAGTACTTC. The chain is built from TRBV27 and TRBJ2-7; TRBD1 aligns across 9 bases. With V trimmed by 4 bases and J by 0 bases, 7 bases remained unmatched. The V gene's germline CDR1 is MNHEY and CDR2 SMNVEV (reference sequence). The CDR3 has 16 residues.

This clone was detected once. This chain uses TRBV21-1 with TRBJ2-5; whether TRBD2, the table's D call, matches the DNA was not checked. The J call is uncertain, as TRBJ2-7 better fits the DNA end. TRBV21-1 is deemed a pseudogene. CDR3 length equals 12 residues. The CDR3 region is CASSKRVGEQYF. Here the CDR3 DNA reads TGTGCCAGCAGCAAACGGGTTGGCGAGCAGTACTTC.

V is TRBV5-6 and J is TRBJ1-2; D remains unclear. Germline lookup yields CDR1 SGHDT and CDR2 YYEEEE. CDR3 length: 11 residues. Trimming took off 3 bases at V and 4 bases at J, with 4 bases between the two ends. The CDR3 loop reads CASSSSYGYTF. In DNA form, the CDR3 reads TGTGCCAGCAGCTCATCCTATGGCTACACCTTC.

This chain joins TRBV7-2 and TRBJ2-1, with D possibly matching TRBD2 (6 bases). This CDR3 spans 13 amino acids. CDR1 is SGHTA and CDR2 is FQGNSA in the germline V gene. The ends were cut back, 2 bases at V and 5 bases at J, with 7 bases in the middle. For the CDR3, the DNA is TGTGCCAGCAGCTTACAGCGGGACAATGAGCAGTTCTTC. Translated, it gives CASSLQRDNEQFF. Drawing the rest from reference TRBV7-2 and TRBJ2-1, the complete variable domain is GAGVSQSPSNKVTEKGKDVELRCDPISGHTALYWYRQSLGQGLEFLIYFQGNSAPDKSGLPSDRFSAERTGGSVSTLTIQRTQQEDSAVYLCASSLQRDNEQFFGPGTRLTVL.

The V gene is TRBV18, the J gene TRBJ1-3; the D gene is possibly TRBD1 (6 bases). V was clipped by 5 bases and J by 1 base, with 18 bases between them. This CDR3 contains 17 residues. The germline gives CDR1 KGHSH, CDR2 LQKENI. The chain's CDR3 is CASSSSNVQGSGNTIYF. Written as DNA, the CDR3 is TGTGCCAGCTCAAGCAGCAACGTACAGGGTTCTGGAAACACCATATATTTT.